This T cell receptor (beta chain) was recovered during a study of T cell responses to AZD1222 COVID-19 vaccine. About the study: The study pooled second doses at about 4 or about 12 weeks.

Germline loops: CDR1 GTSNPN, CDR2 SVGIG (reference sequence). Losses at the gene ends were 4 bases for V and 5 bases for J; bases not matched to a gene: 12. The CDR3 is 15 amino acids. Sequencing was performed with immunoSEQ multiplex PCR; in TCRdb, only in-frame clones are kept and a portion is missing. The table shows approximately 160,000 clones, with less than 95% occurring only once. To note about this clone: The target antigen is unknown.

Study-wide findings and caveats: Compared with day 0, the breadth and depth of the Spike-specific TCR repertoire rose significantly after two doses of AZD1222. Only a handful of individuals given AZD1222 were seropositive at baseline.

The receptor's source is an adult in good health. The rearrangement links TRBV30 to TRBJ2-5, with 8 bases fitting TRBD2. Here the sequenced sample was peripheral blood, taken on day 0 of AZD1222 vaccination. The CDR3 here is CAWTRTGLAVETQYF. The CDR3 bases are TGTGCCTGGACCCGGACCGGACTAGCTGTGGAGACCCAGTACTTC.